This entry is about one T cell receptor (beta chain). The CDR3 spans 16 residues. With 3 bases clipped from V and 8 bases from J, the junction kept 15 bases outside the gene matches. Germline lookup yields CDR1 MNHNS and CDR2 SASEGT. These data are taken from a study of shared clonotypes between healthy human individuals. On the study more broadly: Every donor yielded three CD4 naive, three CD4 memory, two CD8 naive and one CD8 memory plate.

Splitting of CD4+ cells produced CD45RA+ naive and CD45RA-negative memory subsets. Produced via immunoSEQ multiplex PCR; TCRdb's table is partial and in-frame only. The profile shows some 630,000 clones, approximately 79% of them singletons. The chain links TRBV6-1 to TRBJ1-2; 7 nucleotides match TRBD1. The sample taken for sequencing was memory CD4+ T cells sorted from blood. As to subset: CD45RA-negative fraction. The receptor comes from a woman in her thirties in good health. The CDR3 DNA follows: TGTGCCAGCAGTGATCTTAGCAGGGGGGTCTTCTGGGGCTACACCTTC. Amino acids: CASSDLSRGVFWGYTF.